The source of this TCR beta chain is a study of blood T cell repertoires in COVID-19 (dated by TCRdb to 2018 to 2021). At the level of the whole study: The collaborator samples originated in the United States, Italy and Spain and spanned the acute and convalescent phases of COVID-19. Where HLA class I and class II types were available, the types were taken from metadata supplied by the sample provider, not from assay-based typing. Subjects who had been exposed to COVID-19, were actively infected with it, or had recovered from it provided the deeply sampled blood TCRbeta repertoires that made up the dataset. Samples came from the ongoing ImmuneRACE study (first 160 participants) plus 1,254 subjects from 6 global collaborators. Nearly every sample came with metadata listing a de-identified subject ID, COVID-19 status, age in years and sex. The prospective study material was composed of cDNA or gDNA derived from T cells, B-cell-depleted T cells, or PBMCs. The repertoires were released in a freely available public database meant as a resource for research on the immune response to SARS-CoV-2. General conclusions and limits of the study: The amount of clinical and demographic metadata varied by source and participant and was provided uncurated.

The collaborating institutions used their own protocols to collect whole blood in K2EDTA tubes. Collaborator samples were shipped for TCRbeta analysis as frozen whole blood, isolated PBMCs, or DNA extracted from either sample type. About this clone itself: The antigen it recognizes is unknown. Base qualities are not recorded, but no much larger clone differs from it by a single base.

From a lookup of the germline V gene, CDR1 and CDR2 are MDHEN and SYDVKM. Including cysteine and phenylalanine, the CDR3 has 12 amino acids. Only the CDR3 part of the read is kept: 36 bases, read in frame from the first base. Trimming removed 5 bases from V and 7 bases from J, leaving 9 bases between the germline ends. The immunoSEQ Assay, a bias-controlled multiplex PCR, was used to amplify TCRbeta CDR3 regions from genomic DNA. Turning to the authors' computational methods: Within the assay, amplification of reference gene primers was used to estimate how many nucleated cells each sample contained. Sequence reads were collapsed and filtered to measure the absolute abundance of every unique TCRbeta CDR3 rearrangement. Productive Simpson clonality was computed per sample as the square root of Simpson's diversity index over productive rearrangements. This is the immuneACCESS table as TCRdb keeps it, with only in-frame sequences that have V and J called. A part of the clones is gone; compared with another copy, unresolved V genes explain less than half, and the rest is unexplained. V and J calls and clone size are copied from that table; D and trimming were computed from the DNA. The sample records around 140,000 clones, 88% of which are singletons. The ten top clones hold 1.5% to 2% of the sample.

The rearrangement joined TRBV28 to TRBJ1-5; no confident D gene assignment can be made. The TCR comes from a woman aged 50 to 60 with acute or convalescent COVID-19. The sequenced sample was peripheral blood. CDR3 reads: CASSTGLQPQHF. The nucleotide sequence is TGTGCCAGCAGTACCGGGTTACAGCCCCAGCATTTT.